This T cell receptor (beta chain) was recovered during a study of blood T cell repertoires in COVID-19. Study at large: Samples representing acute and convalescent COVID-19 were sourced from the United States, Italy and Spain.

After removal of 6 bases from V and 8 bases from J, the junction contained 2 bases not matched to a gene. The germline V gene encodes CDR1 SGHRS and CDR2 YFSETQ. The CDR3 totals 11 residues. Original processing methods: By means of reference gene primer amplification, nucleated cell counts were estimated. Clones were sequenced by immunoSEQ multiplex PCR, and TCRdb holds only the in-frame ones, with some missing. V and J calls and clone size follow that table, whereas D and trimming were derived from the DNA. The sample holds fewer than 200,000 clones, around nine tenths seen once. The source of this sequence is a middle-aged man with active or convalescent COVID-19. This chain joins TRBV5-1 and TRBJ2-1, with 7 bases lining up with TRBD1. The specimen sequenced was peripheral blood. CDR3 region: CASKQGDEQFF. CDR3 nucleotides: TGCGCCAGCAAGCAGGGGGATGAGCAGTTCTTC.